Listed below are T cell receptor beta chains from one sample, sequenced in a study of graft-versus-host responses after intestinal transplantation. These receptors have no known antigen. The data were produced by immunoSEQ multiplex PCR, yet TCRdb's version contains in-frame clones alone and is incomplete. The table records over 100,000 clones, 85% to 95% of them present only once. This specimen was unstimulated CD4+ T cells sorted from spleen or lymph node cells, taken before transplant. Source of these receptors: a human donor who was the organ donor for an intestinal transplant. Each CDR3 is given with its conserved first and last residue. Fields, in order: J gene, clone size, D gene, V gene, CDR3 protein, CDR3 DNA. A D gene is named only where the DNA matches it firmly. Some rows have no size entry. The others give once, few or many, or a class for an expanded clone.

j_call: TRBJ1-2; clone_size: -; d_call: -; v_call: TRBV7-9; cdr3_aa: CASSLRTGSYTF; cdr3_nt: TGTGCCAGCAGCTTACGAACAGGGAGTTACACCTTC
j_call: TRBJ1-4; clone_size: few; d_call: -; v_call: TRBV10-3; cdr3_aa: CAISDGTDEKLFF; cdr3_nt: TGTGCCATCAGTGACGGGACGGATGAAAAACTGTTTTTT
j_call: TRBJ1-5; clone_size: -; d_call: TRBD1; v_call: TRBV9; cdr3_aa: CASSLQGASNQPQHF; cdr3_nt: TGTGCCAGCAGCTTACAGGGGGCCTCCAATCAGCCCCAGCATTTT
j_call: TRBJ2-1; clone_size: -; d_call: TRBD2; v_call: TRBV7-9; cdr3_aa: CASSSRTSGSSYNEQFF; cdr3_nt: TGTGCCAGCAGCTCAAGGACTAGCGGGAGCTCCTACAATGAGCAGTTCTTC
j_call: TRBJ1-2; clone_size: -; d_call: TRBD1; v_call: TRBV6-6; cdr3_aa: CASSWTGGYGYTF; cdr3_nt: TGTGCCAGCAGTTGGACAGGGGGCTATGGCTACACCTTC
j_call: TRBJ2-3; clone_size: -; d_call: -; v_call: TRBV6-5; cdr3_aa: CASSLQGLGTDTQYF; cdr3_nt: TGTGCCAGCAGTTTACAGGGCCTAGGTACAGATACGCAGTATTTT
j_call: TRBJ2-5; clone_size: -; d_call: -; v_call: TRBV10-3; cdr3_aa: CAITVHPEGGTQYF; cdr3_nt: TGTGCCATCACTGTCCACCCTGAGGGGGGGACCCAGTACTTC
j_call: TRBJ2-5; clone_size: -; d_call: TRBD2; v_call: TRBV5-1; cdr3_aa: CASSLDPAGIQETQYF; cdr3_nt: TGCGCCAGCAGCTTGGATCCAGCGGGGATCCAAGAGACCCAGTACTTC
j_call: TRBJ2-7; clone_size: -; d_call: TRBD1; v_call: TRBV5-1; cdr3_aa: CASRLWDRHSYEQYF; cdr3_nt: TGCGCCAGCCGCTTATGGGACAGACACTCCTACGAGCAGTACTTC
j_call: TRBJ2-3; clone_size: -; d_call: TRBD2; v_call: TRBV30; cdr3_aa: CAVSGGSTDTQYF; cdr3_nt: TGTGCTGTCAGCGGGGGGAGCACAGATACGCAGTATTTT
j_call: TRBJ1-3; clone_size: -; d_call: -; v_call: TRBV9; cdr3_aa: CASSDQRRQGVSGNTIYF; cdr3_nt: TGTGCCAGCAGCGATCAAAGGAGGCAGGGAGTTTCTGGAAACACCATATATTTT
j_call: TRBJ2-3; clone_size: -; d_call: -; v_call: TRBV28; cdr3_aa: CASSLVRGSTDTQYF; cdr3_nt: TGTGCCAGCAGTTTAGTCCGGGGGAGCACAGATACGCAGTATTTT
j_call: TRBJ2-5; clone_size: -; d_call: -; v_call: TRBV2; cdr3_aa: CASRGYETQYF; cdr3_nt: TGTGCCAGCAGAGGGTACGAGACCCAGTACTTC
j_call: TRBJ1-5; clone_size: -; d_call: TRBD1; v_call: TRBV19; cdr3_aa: CASSKQGDQPQHF; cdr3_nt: TGTGCCAGTAGTAAGCAGGGGGATCAGCCCCAGCATTTT
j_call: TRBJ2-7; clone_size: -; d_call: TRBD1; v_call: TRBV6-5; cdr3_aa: CASSRGQGAGEQYF; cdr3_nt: TGTGCCAGCAGCCGGGGACAGGGGGCGGGAGAGCAGTACTTC
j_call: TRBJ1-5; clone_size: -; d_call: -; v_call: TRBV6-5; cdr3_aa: CASSYSTYQPQHF; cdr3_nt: TGTGCCAGCAGTTACTCGACCTATCAGCCCCAGCATTTT
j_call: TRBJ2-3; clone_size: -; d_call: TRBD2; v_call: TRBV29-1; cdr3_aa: CSGTRLGTDTQYF; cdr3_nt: TGCAGCGGGACTAGATTGGGCACAGATACGCAGTATTTT
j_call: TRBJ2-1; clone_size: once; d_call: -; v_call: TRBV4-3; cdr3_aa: CASSQNAGGANNEQFF; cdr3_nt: TGCGCCAGCAGCCAAAATGCGGGCGGGGCAAACAATGAGCAGTTCTTC
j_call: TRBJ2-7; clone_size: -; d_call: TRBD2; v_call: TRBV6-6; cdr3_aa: CASRLAGVYEQYF; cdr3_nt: TGTGCCAGCAGACTAGCGGGAGTTTACGAGCAGTACTTC
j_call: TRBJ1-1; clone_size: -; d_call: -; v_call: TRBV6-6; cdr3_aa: CAALGTRNTEAFF; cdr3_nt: TGTGCCGCACTCGGGACACGGAACACTGAAGCTTTCTTT
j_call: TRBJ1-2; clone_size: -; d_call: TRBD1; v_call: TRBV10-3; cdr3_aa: CAISLGRGDGYTF; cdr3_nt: TGTGCCATCAGTCTAGGCAGGGGGGACGGCTACACCTTC
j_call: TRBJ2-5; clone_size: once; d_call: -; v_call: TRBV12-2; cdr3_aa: CASRLGLAGTQETQYF; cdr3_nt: TGTGCAAGTCGCTTGGGGCTAGCGGGGACACAAGAGACCCAGTACTTC
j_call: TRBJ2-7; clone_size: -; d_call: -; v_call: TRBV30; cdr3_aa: CAWSGLLPYEQYF; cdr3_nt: TGTGCCTGGAGTGGGCTCCTGCCCTACGAGCAGTACTTC
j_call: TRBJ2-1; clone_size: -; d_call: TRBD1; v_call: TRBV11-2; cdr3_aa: CASSLDWDRDWNEQFF; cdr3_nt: TGTGCCAGCAGCTTAGATTGGGACAGGGATTGGAATGAGCAGTTCTTC
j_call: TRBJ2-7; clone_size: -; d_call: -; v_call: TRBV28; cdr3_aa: CASGGILGYEQYF; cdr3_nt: TGTGCCAGCGGGGGGATCTTAGGCTACGAGCAGTACTTC
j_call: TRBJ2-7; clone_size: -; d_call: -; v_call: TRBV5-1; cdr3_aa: CASSLAPGKDNNEQYF; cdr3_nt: TGCGCCAGCAGCTTGGCCCCTGGGAAAGACAATAACGAGCAGTACTTC
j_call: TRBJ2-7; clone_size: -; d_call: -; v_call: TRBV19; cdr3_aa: CASSIVGGNHEQYF; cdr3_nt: TGTGCCAGTAGTATAGTCGGCGGGAACCACGAGCAGTACTTC
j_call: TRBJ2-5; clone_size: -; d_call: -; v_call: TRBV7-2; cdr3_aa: CASSLAGGGETQYF; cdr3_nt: TGTGCCAGCAGCTTAGCGGGAGGGGGGGAGACCCAGTACTTC
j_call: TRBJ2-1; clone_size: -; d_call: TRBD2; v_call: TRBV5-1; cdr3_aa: CASSPGLAGDNEQFF; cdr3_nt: TGCGCCAGCAGCCCCGGACTAGCGGGAGACAATGAGCAGTTCTTC
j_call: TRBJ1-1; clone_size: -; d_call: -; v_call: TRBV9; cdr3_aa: CASSVVPGARTEAFF; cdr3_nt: TGTGCCAGCAGCGTAGTTCCGGGGGCCAGGACTGAAGCTTTCTTT
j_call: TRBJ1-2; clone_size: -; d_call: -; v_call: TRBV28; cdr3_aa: CASSLVRISGYTF; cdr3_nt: TGTGCCAGCAGCCTCGTCCGGATCAGTGGCTACACCTTC
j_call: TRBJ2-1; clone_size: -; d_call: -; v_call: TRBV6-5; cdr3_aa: CASSWDTYNEQFF; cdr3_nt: TGTGCCAGCAGTTGGGACACCTACAATGAGCAGTTCTTC
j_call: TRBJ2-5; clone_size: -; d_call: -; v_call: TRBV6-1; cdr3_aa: CASNQPETQYF; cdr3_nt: TGTGCCAGCAATCAACCTGAGACCCAGTACTTC
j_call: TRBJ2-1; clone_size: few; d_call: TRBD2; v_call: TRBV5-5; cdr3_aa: CASSRTSVEQFF; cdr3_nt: TGTGCCAGCAGCCGGACTAGCGTTGAGCAGTTCTTC
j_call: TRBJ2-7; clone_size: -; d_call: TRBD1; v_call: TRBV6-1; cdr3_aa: CASSARDRGSYEQYF; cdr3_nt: TGTGCCAGCAGTGCCCGGGACAGAGGTTCTTACGAGCAGTACTTC
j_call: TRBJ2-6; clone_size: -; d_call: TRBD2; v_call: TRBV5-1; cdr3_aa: CASSGLAGDSGANVLTF; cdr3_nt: TGCGCCAGCAGCGGACTAGCGGGGGACTCTGGGGCCAACGTCCTGACTTTC
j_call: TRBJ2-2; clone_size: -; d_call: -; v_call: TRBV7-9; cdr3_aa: CASSYLAMVGELFF; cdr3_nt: TGTGCCAGCAGCTACTTAGCGATGGTAGGGGAGCTGTTTTTT
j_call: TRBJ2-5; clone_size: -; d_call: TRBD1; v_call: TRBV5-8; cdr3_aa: CASSLTGTGPIQETQYF; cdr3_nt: TGTGCCAGCAGCTTGACCGGGACAGGTCCCATCCAAGAGACCCAGTACTTC
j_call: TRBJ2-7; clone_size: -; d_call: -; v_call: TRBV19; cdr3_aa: CASSIRPTSSYEQYF; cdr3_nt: TGTGCCAGTAGTATCCGCCCGACTAGCTCCTACGAGCAGTACTTC
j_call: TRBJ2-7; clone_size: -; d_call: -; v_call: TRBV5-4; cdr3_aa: CASSFQQGGEQYF; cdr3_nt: TGTGCCAGCAGCTTCCAACAGGGTGGTGAGCAGTACTTC
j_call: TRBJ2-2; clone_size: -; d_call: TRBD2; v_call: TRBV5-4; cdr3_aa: CASSSGTSGANTGELFF; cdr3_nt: TGTGCCAGCAGCTCGGGGACTAGCGGGGCGAACACCGGGGAGCTGTTTTTT
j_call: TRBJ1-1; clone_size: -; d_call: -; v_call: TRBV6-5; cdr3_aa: CASSSWRGSTEAFF; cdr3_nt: TGTGCCAGCAGTTCCTGGCGGGGGAGCACTGAAGCTTTCTTT
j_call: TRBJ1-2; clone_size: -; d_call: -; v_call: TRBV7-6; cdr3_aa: CASSSKNITDLYGYTF; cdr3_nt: TGTGCCAGCAGCAGTAAGAATATTACCGACCTCTATGGCTACACCTTC
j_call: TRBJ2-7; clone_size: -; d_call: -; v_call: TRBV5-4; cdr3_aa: CASSRTPGSYEQYF; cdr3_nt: TGTGCCAGCAGCCGGACCCCCGGGTCCTACGAGCAGTACTTC
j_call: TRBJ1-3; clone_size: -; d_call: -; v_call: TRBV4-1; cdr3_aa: CASSQATFMSSGNTIYF; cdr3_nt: TGCGCCAGCAGCCAAGCAACTTTTATGAGCTCTGGAAACACCATATATTTT
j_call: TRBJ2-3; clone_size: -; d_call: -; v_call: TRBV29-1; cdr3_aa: CSVAPDGTQYF; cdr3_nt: TGCAGCGTTGCACCCGACGGTACGCAGTATTTT
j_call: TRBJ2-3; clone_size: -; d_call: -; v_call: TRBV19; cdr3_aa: CASRWDLGTDTQYF; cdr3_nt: TGTGCCAGTAGATGGGATTTGGGAACAGATACGCAGTATTTT
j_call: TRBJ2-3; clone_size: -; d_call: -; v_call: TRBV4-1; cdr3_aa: CASSPYTSTDTQYF; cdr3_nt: TGCGCCAGCAGCCCCTACACTAGCACAGATACGCAGTATTTT
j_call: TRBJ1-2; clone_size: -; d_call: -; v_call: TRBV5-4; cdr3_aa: CASSLEQVKYGYTF; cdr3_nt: TGTGCCAGCAGCTTGGAACAGGTCAAATATGGCTACACCTTC
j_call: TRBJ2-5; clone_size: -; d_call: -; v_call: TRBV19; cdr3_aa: CASSIGRGGGETQYF; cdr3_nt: TGTGCCAGTAGTATAGGGAGGGGCGGAGGGGAGACCCAGTACTTC
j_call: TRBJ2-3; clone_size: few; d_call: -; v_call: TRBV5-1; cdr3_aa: CASSLGGGQLLTDTQYF; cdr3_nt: TGCGCCAGCAGCTTGGGGGGCGGACAGTTACTCACAGATACGCAGTATTTT
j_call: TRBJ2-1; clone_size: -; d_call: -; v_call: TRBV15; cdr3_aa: CATSSLKGAGGKYNEQFF; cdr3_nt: TGTGCCACCAGCAGCTTAAAGGGGGCGGGAGGAAAATACAATGAGCAGTTCTTC
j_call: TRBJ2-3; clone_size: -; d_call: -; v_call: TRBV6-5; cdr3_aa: CASRARWASDTQYF; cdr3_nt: TGTGCCAGCAGAGCCCGTTGGGCTTCAGATACGCAGTATTTT
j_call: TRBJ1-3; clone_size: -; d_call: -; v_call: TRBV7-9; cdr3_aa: CASSPTGRGVGNTIYF; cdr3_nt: TGTGCCAGCAGCCCGACTGGGAGGGGTGTTGGAAACACCATATATTTT
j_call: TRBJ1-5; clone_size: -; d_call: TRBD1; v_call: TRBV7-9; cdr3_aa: CASSRTGSNQPQHF; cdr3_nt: TGTGCCAGCAGCCGGACAGGCAGCAATCAGCCCCAGCATTTT